This T cell receptor beta chain derives from a study of blood T cell repertoires in COVID-19. At the level of the study: Whether acute or convalescent, the COVID-19 samples came from the United States, Italy and Spain.

This CDR3 has 13 amino acids. Germline values: CDR1 GTSNPN, CDR2 SVGIG (reference sequence). V was clipped by 3 bases and J by 7 bases, with 12 bases between them. How the authors handled the data: Nucleated cell counts were estimated from reference gene primer amplification. Some clones are missing from TCRdb's copy, which holds only in-frame ones; the method was immunoSEQ multiplex PCR. V, J and clone size derive from that table, while D and trimming were established from the DNA sequence. The repertoire holds about 200,000 clones, with about 82% as singletons. Study members were between roughly 18 and 89 years old and lived in over 20 US regions. Self-reported history from a screening survey and questionnaire set each donor's cohort.

Sample: PBMCs or T cells enriched from blood (not recorded which). The clonotype originates from a man between 35 and 55 years old with acute COVID-19. The chain employs TRBV30 and TRBJ1-4; D not certain. The CDR3 here is CAWRSDAGEKLFF. CDR3 nucleotides: TGTGCCTGGAGGTCCGACGCGGGTGAAAAACTGTTTTTT.